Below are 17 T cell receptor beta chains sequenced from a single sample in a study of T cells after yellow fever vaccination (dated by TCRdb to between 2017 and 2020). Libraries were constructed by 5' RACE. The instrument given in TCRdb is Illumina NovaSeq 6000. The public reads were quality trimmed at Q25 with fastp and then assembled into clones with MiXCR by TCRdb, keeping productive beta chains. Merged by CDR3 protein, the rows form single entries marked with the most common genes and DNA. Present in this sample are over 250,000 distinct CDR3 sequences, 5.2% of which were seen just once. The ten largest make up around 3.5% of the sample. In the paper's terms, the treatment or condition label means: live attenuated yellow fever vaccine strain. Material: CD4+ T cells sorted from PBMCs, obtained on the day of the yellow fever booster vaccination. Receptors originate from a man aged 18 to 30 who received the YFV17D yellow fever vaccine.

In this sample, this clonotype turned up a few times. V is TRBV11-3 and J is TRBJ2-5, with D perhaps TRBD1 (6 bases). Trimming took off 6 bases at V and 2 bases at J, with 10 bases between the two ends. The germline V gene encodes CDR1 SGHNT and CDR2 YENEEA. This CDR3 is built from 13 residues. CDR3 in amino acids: CASSRGIQETQYF. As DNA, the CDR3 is TGTGCCAGCAGTAGGGGGATACAAGAGACCCAGTACTTC.

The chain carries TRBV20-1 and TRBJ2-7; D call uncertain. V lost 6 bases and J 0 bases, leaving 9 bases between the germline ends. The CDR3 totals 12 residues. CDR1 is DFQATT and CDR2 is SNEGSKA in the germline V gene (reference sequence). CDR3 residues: CSATLDSYEQYF. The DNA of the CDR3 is TGCAGTGCCACCCTAGACTCCTACGAGCAGTACTTC.

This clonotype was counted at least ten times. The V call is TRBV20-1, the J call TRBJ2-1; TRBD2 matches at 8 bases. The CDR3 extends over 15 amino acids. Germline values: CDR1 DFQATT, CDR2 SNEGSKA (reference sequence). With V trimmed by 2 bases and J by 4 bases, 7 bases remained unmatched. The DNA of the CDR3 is TGCAGTGCTAGATCCTTTGCGGGGGGATACAATGAGCAGTTCTTC. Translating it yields CSARSFAGGYNEQFF.

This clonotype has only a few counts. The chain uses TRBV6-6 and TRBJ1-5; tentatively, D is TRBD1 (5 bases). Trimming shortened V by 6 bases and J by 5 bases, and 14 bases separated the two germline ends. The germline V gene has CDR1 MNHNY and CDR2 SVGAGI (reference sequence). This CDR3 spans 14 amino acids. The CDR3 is CASSQTEGYQPQHF. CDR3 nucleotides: TGTGCCAGCAGCCAGACAGAGGGATATCAGCCCCAGCATTTT.

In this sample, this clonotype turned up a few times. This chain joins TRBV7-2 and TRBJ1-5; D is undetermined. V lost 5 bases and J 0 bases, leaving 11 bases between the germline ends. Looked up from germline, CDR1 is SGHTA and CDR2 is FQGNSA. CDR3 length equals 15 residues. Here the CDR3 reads CASSPPGNSNQPQHF. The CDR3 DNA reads TGTGCCAGCAGCCCCCCCGGGAATAGCAATCAGCCCCAGCATTTT. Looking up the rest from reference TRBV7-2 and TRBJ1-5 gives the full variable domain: GAGVSQSPSNKVTEKGKDVELRCDPISGHTALYWYRQSLGQGLEFLIYFQGNSAPDKSGLPSDRFSAERTGGSVSTLTIQRTQQEDSAVYLCASSPPGNSNQPQHFGDGTRLSIL.

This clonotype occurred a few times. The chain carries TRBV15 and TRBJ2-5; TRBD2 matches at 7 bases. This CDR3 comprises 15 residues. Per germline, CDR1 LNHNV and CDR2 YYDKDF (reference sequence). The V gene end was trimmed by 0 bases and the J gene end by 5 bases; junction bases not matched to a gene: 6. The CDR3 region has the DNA TGTGCCACCAGCAGAGAAAGGCGGCGGGAGGAGACCCAGTACTTC. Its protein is CATSRERRREETQYF.

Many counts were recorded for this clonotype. CDR3 residues: CSARSPGGTYEQYF. The CDR3 DNA follows: TGCAGTGCTAGGAGCCCGGGCGGAACCTACGAGCAGTACTTC. V usage is TRBV20-1 and J usage is TRBJ2-7; D not resolved. V was clipped by 3 bases and J by 2 bases, with 14 bases between them. Germline-derived CDR1 and CDR2 are DFQATT and SNEGSKA (reference sequence). The CDR3 has 14 amino acids.

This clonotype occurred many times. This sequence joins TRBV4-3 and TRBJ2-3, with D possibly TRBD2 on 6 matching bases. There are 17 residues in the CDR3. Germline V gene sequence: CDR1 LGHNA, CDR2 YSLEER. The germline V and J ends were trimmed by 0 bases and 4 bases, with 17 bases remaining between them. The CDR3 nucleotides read TGCGCCAGCAGCCAAGATTGGAGGGAGTTGGGTCCAGATACGCAGTATTTT. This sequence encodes CASSQDWRELGPDTQYF.

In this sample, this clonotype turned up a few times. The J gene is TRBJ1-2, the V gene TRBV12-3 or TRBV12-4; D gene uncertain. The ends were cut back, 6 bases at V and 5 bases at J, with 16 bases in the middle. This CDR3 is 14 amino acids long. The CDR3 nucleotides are TGTGCCAGCAGCATCGGCGAGGAAGCATATGGCTACACCTTC. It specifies CASSIGEEAYGYTF.

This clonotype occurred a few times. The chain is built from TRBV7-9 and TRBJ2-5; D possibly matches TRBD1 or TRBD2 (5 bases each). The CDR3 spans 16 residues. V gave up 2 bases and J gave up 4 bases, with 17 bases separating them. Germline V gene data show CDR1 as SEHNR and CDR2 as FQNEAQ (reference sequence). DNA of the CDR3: TGTGCCAGCAGCTTATTCAGCGGCATCCAGGGAGAGACCCAGTACTTC. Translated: CASSLFSGIQGETQYF.

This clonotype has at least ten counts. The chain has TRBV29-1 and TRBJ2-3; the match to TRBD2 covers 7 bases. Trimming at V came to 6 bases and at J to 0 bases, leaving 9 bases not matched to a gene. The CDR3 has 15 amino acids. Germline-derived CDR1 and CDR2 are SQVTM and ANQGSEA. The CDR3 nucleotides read TGCAGCGTAGACCCGAGCGGGATTAGCACAGATACGCAGTATTTT. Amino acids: CSVDPSGISTDTQYF.

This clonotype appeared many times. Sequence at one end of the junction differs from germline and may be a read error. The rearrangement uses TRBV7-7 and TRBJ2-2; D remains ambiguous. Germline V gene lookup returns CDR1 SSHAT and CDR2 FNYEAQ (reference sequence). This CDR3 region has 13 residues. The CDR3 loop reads CASSSMNTGELFF. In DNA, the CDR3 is TGTGCTAGCAGCTCGATGAACACCGGGGAGCTGTTTTTT.

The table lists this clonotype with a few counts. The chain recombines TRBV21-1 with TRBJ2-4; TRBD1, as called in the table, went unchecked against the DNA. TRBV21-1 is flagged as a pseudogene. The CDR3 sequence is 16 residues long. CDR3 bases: TGTGCCAGCAGCAAAAGGGTGGACAGTCAAAAAAACATTCAGTACTTC. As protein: CASSKRVDSQKNIQYF.

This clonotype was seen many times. CDR3 protein: CASSERSGSYEQYF. The CDR3, as DNA: TGTGCCAGCAGTGAGAGGTCAGGCTCCTACGAGCAGTACTTC. The chain is built from TRBV25-1 and TRBJ2-7; D ambiguous. Germline values: CDR1 MGHDK, CDR2 SYGVNS. Between the trimmed V and J ends, which lost 3 bases and 0 bases, there was a span of 9 bases. The CDR3 contains 14 residues.

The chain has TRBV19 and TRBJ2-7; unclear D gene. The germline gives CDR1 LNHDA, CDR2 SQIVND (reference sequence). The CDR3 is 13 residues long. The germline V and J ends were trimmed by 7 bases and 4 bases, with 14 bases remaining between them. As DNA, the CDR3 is TGTGCCAGTAATCCAGGACCCCTATACGAGCAGTACTTC. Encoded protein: CASNPGPLYEQYF.

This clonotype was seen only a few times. Here the CDR3 DNA reads TGTGCCACCCTCACCCCGGCCTACGAGCAGTACGTC. Amino acid sequence: CATLTPAYEQYV. The chain couples TRBV6-2 or TRBV6-3 to TRBJ2-7; D call uncertain. Germline V CDR1 and CDR2: MNHEY, SVGEGT. This CDR3 contains 12 residues. V gave up 10 bases and J gave up 2 bases, with 12 bases separating them.

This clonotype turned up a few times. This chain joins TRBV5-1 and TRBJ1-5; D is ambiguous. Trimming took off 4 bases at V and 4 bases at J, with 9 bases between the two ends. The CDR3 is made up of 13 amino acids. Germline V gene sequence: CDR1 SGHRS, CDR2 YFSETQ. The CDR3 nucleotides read TGCGCCAGCAGCCGGGCGGGGAATCAGCCCCAGCATTTT. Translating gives CASSRAGNQPQHF.